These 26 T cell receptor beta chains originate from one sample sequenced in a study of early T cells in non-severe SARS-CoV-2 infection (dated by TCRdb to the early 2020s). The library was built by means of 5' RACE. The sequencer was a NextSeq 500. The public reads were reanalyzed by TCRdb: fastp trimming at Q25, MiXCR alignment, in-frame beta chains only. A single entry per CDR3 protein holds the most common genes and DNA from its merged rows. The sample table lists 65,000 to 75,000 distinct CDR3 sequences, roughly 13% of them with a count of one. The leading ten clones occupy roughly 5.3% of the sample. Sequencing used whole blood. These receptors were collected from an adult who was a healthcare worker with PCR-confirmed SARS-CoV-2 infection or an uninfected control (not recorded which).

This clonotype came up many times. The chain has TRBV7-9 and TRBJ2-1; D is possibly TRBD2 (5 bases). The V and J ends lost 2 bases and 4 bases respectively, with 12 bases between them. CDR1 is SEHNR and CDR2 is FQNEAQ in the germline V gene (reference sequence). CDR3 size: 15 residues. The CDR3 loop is CASSLSGVSYNEQFF. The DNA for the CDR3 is TGTGCCAGCAGCTTATCCGGGGTCAGTTACAATGAGCAGTTCTTC.

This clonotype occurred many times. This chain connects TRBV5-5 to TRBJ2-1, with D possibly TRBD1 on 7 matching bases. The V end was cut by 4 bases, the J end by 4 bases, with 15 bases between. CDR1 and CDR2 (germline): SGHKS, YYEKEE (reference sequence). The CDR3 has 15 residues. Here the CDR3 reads CASSQGGGQYNEQFF. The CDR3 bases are TGTGCCAGCAGCCAAGGAGGGGGCCAATACAATGAGCAGTTCTTC.

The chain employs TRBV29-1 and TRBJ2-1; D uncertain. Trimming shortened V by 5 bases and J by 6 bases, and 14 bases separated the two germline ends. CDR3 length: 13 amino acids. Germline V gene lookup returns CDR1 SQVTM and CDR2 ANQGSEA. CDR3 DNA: TGCAGCGTTTTAGGTGGCGGACCCAATGAGCAGTTCTTC. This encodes CSVLGGGPNEQFF.

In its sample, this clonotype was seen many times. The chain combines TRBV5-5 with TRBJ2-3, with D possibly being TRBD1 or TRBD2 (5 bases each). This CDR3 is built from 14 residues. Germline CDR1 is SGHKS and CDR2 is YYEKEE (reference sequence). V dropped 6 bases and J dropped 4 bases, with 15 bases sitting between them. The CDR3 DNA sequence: TGTGCCAGCACCGACAGTCGAGGGGCAGATACGCAGTATTTT. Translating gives CASTDSRGADTQYF. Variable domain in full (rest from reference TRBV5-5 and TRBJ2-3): DAGVTQSPTHLIKTRGQQVTLRCSPISGHKSVSWYQQVLGQGPQFIFQYYEKEERGRGNFPDRFSARQFPNYSSELNVNALLLGDSALYLCASTDSRGADTQYFGPGTRLTVL.

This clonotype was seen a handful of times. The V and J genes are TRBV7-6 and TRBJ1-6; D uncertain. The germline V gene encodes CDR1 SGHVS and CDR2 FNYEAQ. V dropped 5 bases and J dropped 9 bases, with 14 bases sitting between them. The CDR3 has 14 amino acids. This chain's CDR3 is CASSLLKGGSPLHF. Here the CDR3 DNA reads TGTGCCAGCAGCCTCCTGAAGGGAGGTTCACCCCTCCACTTT.

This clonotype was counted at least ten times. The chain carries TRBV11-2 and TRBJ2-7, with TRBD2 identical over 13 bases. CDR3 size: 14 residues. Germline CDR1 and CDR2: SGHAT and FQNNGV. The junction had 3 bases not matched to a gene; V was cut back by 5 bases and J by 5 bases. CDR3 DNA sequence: TGTGCCAGCAGCGCGGGACTAGCGGGACACGAGCAGTACTTC. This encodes CASSAGLAGHEQYF.

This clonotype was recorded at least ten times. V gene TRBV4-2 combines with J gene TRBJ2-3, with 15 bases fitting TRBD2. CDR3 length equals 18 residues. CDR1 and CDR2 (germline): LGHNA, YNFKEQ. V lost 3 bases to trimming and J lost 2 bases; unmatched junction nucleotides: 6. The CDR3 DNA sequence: TGTGCCAGCAGCCAGCCGGGACTAGCGGGAGGAACCACAGATACGCAGTATTTT. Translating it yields CASSQPGLAGGTTDTQYF.

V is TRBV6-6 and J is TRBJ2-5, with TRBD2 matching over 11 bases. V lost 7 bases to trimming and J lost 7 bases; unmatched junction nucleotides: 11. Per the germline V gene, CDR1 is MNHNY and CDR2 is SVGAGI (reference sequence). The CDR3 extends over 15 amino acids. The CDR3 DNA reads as TGTGCCAGCACCCAGTCTAGCGGGGGGTCCGCGACCCAGTACTTC. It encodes CASTQSSGGSATQYF.

CDR3 in DNA: TGTGCCAGCAGCTTAGTGACAGGGGGCGGGCAGCCCCAGCATTTT. Amino acids: CASSLVTGGGQPQHF. The chain has TRBV7-2 and TRBJ1-5; 10 bases map to TRBD1. V was clipped by 1 base and J by 7 bases; unmatched bases: 4. The V gene's germline CDR1 is SGHTA and CDR2 FQGNSA. The CDR3 length is 15 residues.

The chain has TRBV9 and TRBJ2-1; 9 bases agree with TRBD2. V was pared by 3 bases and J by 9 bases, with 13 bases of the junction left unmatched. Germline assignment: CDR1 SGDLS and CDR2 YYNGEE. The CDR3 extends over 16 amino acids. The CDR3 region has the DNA TGTGCCAGCAGCGCGACGAGTACTAGCGGGTTACTTGAGCAGTTCTTC. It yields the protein CASSATSTSGLLEQFF.

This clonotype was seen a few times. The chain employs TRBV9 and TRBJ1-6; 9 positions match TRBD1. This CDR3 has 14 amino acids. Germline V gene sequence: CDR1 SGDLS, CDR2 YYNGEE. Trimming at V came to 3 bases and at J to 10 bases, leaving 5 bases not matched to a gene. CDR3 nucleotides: TGTGCCAGCAGCGGGACAGGGGAATCCTCACCCCTCCACTTT. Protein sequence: CASSGTGESSPLHF.

The CDR3 sequence is CASSQAHSSYNEQFF. The DNA of the CDR3 is TGCGCCAGCAGCCAAGCCCACAGCTCCTACAATGAGCAGTTCTTC. The V and J genes are TRBV4-3 and TRBJ2-1, with D hard to call. The germline V gene has CDR1 LGHNA and CDR2 YSLEER. Trimming took off 1 base at V and 0 bases at J, with 7 bases between the two ends. The length of the CDR3 is 15 residues.

This CDR3 reads CSVARQGNTEAFF. In DNA, the CDR3 is TGCAGCGTAGCCCGCCAGGGGAACACTGAAGCTTTCTTT. The rearrangement joins TRBV29-1 to TRBJ1-1, with D possibly matching TRBD1 (5 bases). V was shortened by 6 bases and J by 1 base, with 12 bases between the two germline ends. Germline loops: CDR1 SQVTM, CDR2 ANQGSEA. The CDR3 spans 13 residues.

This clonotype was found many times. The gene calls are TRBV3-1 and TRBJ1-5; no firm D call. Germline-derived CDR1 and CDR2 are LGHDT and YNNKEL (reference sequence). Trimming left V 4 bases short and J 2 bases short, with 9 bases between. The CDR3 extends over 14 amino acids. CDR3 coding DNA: TGTGCCAGCAGCCGCGAGGGAGGCAATCAGCCCCAGCATTTT. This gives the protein CASSREGGNQPQHF.

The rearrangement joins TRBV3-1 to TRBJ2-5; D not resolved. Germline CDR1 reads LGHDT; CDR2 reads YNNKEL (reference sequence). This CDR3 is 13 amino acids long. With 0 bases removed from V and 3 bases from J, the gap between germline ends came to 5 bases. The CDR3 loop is CASSQDWKETQYF. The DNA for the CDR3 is TGTGCCAGCAGCCAAGACTGGAAAGAGACCCAGTACTTC.

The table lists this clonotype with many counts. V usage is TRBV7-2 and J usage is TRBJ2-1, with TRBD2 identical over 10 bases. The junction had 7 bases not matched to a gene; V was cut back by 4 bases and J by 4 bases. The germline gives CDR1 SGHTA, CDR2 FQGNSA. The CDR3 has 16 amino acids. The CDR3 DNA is TGTGCCAGCAGCTCTCGGACTAGCGGCCGATACAATGAGCAGTTCTTC. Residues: CASSSRTSGRYNEQFF.

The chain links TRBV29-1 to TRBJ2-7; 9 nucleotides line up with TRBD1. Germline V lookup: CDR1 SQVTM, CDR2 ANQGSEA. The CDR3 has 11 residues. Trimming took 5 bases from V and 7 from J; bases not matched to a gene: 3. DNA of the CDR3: TGCAGCGTTCGGACAGGGGAAGAGCAGTACTTC. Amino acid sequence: CSVRTGEEQYF.

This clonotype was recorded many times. The CDR3 DNA is TGCAGCGTTATGGACGGCTATGGCTACACCTTC. This gives the protein CSVMDGYGYTF. This rearrangement joins TRBV29-1 to TRBJ1-2; D is uncertain. From germline, CDR1 is SQVTM and CDR2 ANQGSEA. Deletions cut 5 bases from V and 4 bases from J, with 8 bases between. CDR3 length: 11 amino acids. Combining the CDR3 with reference TRBV29-1 and TRBJ1-2 gives the whole variable domain SAVISQKPSRDICQRGTSLTIQCQVDSQVTMMFWYRQQPGQSLTLIATANQGSEATYESGFVIDKFPISRPNLTFSTLTVSNMSPEDSSIYLCSVMDGYGYTFGSGTRLTVV.

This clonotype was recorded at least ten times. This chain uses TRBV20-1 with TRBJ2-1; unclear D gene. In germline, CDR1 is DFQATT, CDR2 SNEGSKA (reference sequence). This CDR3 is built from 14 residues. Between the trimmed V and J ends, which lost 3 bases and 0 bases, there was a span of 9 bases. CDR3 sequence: CSASRASSYNEQFF. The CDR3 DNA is TGCAGTGCTAGTCGGGCGAGCTCCTACAATGAGCAGTTCTTC.

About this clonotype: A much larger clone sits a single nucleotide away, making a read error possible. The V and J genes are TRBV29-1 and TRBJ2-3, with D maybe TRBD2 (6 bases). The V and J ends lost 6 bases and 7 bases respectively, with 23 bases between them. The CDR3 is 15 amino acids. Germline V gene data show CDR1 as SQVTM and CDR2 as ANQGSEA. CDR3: CSVRRVKSGGNTQYF. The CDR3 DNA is TGCAGCGTCCGGAGGGTAAAAAGCGGAGGAAATACGCAGTATTTT.

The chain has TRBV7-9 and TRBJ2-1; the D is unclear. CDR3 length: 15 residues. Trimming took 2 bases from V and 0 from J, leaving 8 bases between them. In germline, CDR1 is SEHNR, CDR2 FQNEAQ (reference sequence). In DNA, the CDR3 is TGTGCCAGCAGCTTACGCCTGACCTCCTACAATGAGCAGTTCTTC. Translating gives CASSLRLTSYNEQFF.

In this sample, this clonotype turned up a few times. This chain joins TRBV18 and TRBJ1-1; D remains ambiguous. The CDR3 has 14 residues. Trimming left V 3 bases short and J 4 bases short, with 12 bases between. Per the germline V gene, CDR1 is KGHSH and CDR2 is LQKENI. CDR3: CASSPRTPGTEAFF. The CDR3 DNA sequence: TGTGCCAGCTCACCTCGGACCCCGGGCACTGAAGCTTTCTTT.

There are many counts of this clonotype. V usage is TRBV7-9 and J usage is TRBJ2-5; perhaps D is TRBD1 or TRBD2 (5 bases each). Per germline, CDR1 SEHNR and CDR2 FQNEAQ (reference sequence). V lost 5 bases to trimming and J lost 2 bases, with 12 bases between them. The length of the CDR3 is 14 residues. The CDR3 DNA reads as TGTGCCAGCAGCCACCCGGGACGGCAAGAGACCCAGTACTTC. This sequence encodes CASSHPGRQETQYF.

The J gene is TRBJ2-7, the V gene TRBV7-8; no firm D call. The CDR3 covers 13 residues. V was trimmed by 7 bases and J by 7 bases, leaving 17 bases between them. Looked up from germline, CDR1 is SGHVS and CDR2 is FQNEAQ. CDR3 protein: CASKRRGSGEQYF. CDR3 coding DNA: TGTGCCAGCAAGAGACGAGGCTCTGGGGAGCAGTACTTC.

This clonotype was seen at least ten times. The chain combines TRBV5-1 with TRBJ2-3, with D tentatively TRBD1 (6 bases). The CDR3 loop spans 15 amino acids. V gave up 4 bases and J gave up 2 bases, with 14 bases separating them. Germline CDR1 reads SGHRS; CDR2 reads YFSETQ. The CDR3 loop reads CASSPDRIHTDTQYF. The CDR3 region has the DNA TGCGCCAGCAGCCCCGACAGGATCCACACAGATACGCAGTATTTT. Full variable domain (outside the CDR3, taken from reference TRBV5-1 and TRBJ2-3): KAGVTQTPRYLIKTRGQQVTLSCSPISGHRSVSWYQQTPGQGLQFLFEYFSETQRNKGNFPGRFSGRQFSNSRSEMNVSTLELGDSALYLCASSPDRIHTDTQYFGPGTRLTVL.

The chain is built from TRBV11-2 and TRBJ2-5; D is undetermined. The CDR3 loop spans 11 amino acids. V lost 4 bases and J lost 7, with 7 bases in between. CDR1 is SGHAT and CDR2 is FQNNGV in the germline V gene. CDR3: CASSSLGTQYF. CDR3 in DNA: TGTGCCAGCAGCTCTCTAGGGACCCAGTACTTC.